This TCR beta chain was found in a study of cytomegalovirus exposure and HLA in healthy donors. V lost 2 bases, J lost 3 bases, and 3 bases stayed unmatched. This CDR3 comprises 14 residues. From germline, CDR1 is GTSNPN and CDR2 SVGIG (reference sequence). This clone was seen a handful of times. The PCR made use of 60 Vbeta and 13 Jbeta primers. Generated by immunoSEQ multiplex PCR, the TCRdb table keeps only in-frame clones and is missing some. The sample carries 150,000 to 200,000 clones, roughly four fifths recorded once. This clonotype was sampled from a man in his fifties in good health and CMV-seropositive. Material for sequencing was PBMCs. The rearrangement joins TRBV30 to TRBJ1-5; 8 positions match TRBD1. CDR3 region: CAWSQTGANQPQHF. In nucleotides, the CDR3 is TGTGCCTGGAGTCAGACAGGGGCCAATCAGCCCCAGCATTTT.